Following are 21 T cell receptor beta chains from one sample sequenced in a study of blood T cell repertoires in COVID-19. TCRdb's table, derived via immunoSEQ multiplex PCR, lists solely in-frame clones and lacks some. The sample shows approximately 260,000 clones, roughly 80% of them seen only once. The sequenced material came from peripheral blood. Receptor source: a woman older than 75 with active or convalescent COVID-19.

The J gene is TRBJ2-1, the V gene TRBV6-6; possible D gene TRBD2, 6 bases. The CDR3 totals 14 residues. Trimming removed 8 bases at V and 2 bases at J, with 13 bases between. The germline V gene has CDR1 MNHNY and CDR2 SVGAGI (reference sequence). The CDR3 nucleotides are TGTGCCAGCGAAGTTGGAGGGGCCTACAATGAGCAGTTCTTC. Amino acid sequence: CASEVGGAYNEQFF.

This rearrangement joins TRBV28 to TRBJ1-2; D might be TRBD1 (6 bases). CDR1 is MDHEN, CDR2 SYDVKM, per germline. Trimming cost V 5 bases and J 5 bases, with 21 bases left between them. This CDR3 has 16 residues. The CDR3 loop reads CASSGSGGRGRYGYTF. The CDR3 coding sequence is TGTGCCAGCAGTGGGAGCGGTGGCAGGGGAAGGTATGGCTACACCTTC.

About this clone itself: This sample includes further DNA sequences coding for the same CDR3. DNA for the CDR3: TGTGCCAGTAGTATCCGTACAGGGACTAATGAAAAACTGTTTTTT. It translates to CASSIRTGTNEKLFF. The chain has TRBV19 and TRBJ1-4, with D perhaps TRBD1 (6 bases). Germline assignment: CDR1 LNHDA and CDR2 SQIVND (reference sequence). V shed 3 bases and J shed 2 bases, with 10 bases lying between them. CDR3 length: 15 residues. Full variable domain (missing parts from reference TRBV19 and TRBJ1-4): DGGITQSPKYLFRKEGQNVTLSCEQNLNHDAMYWYRQDPGQGLRLIYYSQIVNDFQKGDIAEGYSVSREKKESFPLTVTSAQKNPTAFYLCASSIRTGTNEKLFFGSGTQLSVL.

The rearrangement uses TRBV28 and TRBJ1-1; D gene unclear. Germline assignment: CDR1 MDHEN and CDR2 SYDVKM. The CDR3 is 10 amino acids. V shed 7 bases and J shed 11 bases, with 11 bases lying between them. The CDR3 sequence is CASTSTRAFF. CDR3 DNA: TGTGCCAGCACCTCCACGAGGGCTTTCTTT.

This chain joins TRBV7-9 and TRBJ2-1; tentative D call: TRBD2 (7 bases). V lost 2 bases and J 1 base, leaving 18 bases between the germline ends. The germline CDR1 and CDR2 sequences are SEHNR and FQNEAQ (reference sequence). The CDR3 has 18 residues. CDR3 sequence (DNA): TGTGCCAGCAGCTTATCCCCGAGTCGGGGGGCGTCCTACAATGAGCAGTTCTTC. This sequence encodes CASSLSPSRGASYNEQFF.

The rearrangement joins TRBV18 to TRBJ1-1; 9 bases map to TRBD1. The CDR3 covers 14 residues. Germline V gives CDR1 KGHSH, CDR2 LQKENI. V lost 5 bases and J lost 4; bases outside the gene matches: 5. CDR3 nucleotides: TGTGCCAGCTCAGCTGGGACAGGGACCACTGAAGCTTTCTTT. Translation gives CASSAGTGTTEAFF. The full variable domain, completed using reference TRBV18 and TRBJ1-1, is NAGVMQNPRHLVRRRGQEARLRCSPMKGHSHVYWYRQLPEEGLKFMVYLQKENIIDESGMPKERFSAEFPKEGPSILRIQQVVRGDSAAYFCASSAGTGTTEAFFGQGTRLTVV.

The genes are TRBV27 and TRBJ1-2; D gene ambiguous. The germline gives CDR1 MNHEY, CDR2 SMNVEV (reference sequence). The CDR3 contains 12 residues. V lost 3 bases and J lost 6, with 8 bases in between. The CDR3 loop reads CASSLGGHGYTF. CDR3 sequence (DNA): TGTGCCAGCAGTTTGGGAGGGCATGGCTACACCTTC.

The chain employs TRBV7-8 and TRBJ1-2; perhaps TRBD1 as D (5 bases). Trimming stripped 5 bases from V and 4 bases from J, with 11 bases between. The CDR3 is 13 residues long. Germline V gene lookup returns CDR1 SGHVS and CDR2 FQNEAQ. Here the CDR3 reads CASSPRGSYGYTF. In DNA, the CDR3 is TGTGCCAGCAGCCCGCGGGGGAGCTATGGCTACACCTTC.

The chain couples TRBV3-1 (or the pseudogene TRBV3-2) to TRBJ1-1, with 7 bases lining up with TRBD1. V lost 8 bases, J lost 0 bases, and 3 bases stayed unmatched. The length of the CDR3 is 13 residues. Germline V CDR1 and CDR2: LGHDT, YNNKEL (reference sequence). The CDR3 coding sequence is TGTGCCAGCTCGGGACAGATGAACACTGAAGCTTTCTTT. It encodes CASSGQMNTEAFF.

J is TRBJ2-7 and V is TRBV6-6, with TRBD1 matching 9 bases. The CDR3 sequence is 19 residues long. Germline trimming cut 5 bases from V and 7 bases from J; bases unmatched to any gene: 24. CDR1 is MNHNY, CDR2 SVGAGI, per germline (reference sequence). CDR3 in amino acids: CASSGSPGQGSGYFGEQYF. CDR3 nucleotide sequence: TGTGCCAGCAGTGGATCCCCGGGACAGGGTTCAGGGTACTTCGGGGAGCAGTACTTC.

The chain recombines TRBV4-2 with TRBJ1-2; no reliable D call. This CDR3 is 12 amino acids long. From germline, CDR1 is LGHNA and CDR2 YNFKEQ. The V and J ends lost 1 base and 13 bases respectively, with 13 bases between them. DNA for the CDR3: TGTGCCAGCAGCCAAGGGGCCTACTCCCGCACCTTC. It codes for CASSQGAYSRTF.

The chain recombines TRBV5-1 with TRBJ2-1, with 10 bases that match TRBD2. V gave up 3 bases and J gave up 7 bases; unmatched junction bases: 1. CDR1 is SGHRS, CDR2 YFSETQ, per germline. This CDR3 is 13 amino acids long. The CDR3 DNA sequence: TGCGCCAGCAGCTCACTAGCGGGGAATGAGCAGTTCTTC. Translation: CASSSLAGNEQFF.

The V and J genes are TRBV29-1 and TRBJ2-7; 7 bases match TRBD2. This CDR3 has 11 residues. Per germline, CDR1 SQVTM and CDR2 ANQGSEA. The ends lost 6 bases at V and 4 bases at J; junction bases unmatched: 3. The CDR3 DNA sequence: TGCAGCGTAGGGACTACATACGAGCAGTACTTC. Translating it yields CSVGTTYEQYF.

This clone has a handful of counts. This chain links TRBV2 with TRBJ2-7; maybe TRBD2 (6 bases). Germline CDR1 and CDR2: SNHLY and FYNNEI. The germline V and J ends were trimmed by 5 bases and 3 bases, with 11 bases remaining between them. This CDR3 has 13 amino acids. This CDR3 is CASSSGTDYEQYF. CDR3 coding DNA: TGTGCCAGCAGTTCCGGGACTGACTACGAGCAGTACTTC.

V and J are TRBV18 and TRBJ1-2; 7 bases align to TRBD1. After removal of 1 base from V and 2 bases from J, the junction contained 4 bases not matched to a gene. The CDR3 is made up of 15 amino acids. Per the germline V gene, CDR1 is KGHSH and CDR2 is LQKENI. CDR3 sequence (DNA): TGTGCCAGCTCACCACGTCAGGGGGGAAACTATGGCTACACCTTC. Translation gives CASSPRQGGNYGYTF.

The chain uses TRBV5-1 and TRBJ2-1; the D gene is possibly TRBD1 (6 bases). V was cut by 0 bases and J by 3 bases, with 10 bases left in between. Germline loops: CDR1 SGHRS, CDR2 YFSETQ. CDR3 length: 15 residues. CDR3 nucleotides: TGCGCCAGCAGCTTGGAGACAGGCAACTACAATGAGCAGTTCTTC. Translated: CASSLETGNYNEQFF. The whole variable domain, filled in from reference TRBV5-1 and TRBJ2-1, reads KAGVTQTPRYLIKTRGQQVTLSCSPISGHRSVSWYQQTPGQGLQFLFEYFSETQRNKGNFPGRFSGRQFSNSRSEMNVSTLELGDSALYLCASSLETGNYNEQFFGPGTRLTVL.

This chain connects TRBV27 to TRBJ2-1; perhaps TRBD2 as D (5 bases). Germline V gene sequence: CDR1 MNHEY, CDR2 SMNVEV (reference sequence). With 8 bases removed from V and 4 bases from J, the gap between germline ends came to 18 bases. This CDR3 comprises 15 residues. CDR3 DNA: TGTGCCAGCTACTCCCTAGCCGCCCCATACAATGAGCAGTTCTTC. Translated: CASYSLAAPYNEQFF.

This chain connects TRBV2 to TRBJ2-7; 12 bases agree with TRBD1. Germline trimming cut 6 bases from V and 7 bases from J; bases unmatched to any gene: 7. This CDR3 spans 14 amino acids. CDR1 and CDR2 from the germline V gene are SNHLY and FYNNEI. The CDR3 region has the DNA TGTGCCAGCAGGCCGGGACAGGGGGCGCGGGAGCAGTACTTC. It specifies CASRPGQGAREQYF. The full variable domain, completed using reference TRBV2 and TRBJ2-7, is EPEVTQTPSHQVTQMGQEVILRCVPISNHLYFYWYRQILGQKVEFLVSFYNNEISEKSEIFDDQFSVERPDGSNFTLKIRSTKLEDSAMYFCASRPGQGAREQYFGPGTRLTVT.

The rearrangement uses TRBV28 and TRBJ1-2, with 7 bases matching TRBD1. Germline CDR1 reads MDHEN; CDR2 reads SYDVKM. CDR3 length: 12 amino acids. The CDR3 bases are TGTGCACATCGGGGACAGTCCTATGGCTACACCTTC. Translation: CAHRGQSYGYTF.

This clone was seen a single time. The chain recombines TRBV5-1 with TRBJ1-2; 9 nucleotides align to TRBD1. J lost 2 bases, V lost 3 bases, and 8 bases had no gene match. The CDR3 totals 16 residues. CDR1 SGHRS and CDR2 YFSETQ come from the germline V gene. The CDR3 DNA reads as TGCGCCAGCAGCTCAAACCCCGGGACAGGGAACTATGGCTACACCTTC. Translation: CASSSNPGTGNYGYTF.

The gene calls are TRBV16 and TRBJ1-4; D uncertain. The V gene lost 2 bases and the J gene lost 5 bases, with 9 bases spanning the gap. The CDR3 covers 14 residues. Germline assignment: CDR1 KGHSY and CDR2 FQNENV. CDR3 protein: CASSQGGGNEKLFF. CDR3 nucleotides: TGTGCCAGCAGCCAAGGTGGAGGGAATGAAAAACTGTTTTTT.